What follows describes a single T cell receptor (beta chain). The sample originates from a study of siplizumab effects on memory and regulatory T cells. CDR3 length: 18 residues. J gave up 4 bases and V 0 bases, and 11 bases lay outside the gene matches. The germline CDR1 and CDR2 sequences are SNHLY and FYNNEI. The data were produced by immunoSEQ multiplex PCR, yet TCRdb's version contains in-frame clones alone and is incomplete. The sample carries some 97,000 clones, 94% recorded once. The sequencing sample was made of Tregs sorted from blood. V and J are TRBV2 and TRBJ2-7; 11 bases are a match to TRBD1. This clonotype was obtained from a human donor in good health. This CDR3 reads CASSEAAGRTGGLYEQYF. Written as DNA, the CDR3 is TGTGCCAGCAGTGAAGCAGCTGGTAGGACAGGGGGCTTGTACGAGCAGTACTTC.